A selection of T cell receptor beta chains follows, all from one sample in a study of blood T cell repertoires in COVID-19. Here immunoSEQ multiplex PCR was the method, and the copy in TCRdb shows in-frame clones only, minus some. This sample has 350,000 to 450,000 clones, with approximately 89% found just once. The sequenced sample was peripheral blood. The receptor set was obtained from a woman in her fifties or sixties with COVID-19, enrolled during active disease. Both conserved end residues are part of each CDR3. D genes are given only for firm matches. Where a row states a size, it is once, few, many or the class of an expanded clone; other rows omit it.

J gene,V gene,clone size,D gene,CDR3 protein,CDR3 DNA
TRBJ2-4,TRBV11-2,.,TRBD1,CASSYGQGKNIQYF,TGTGCCAGCAGCTACGGACAGGGGAAAAACATTCAGTACTTC
TRBJ2-3,TRBV11-2,.,TRBD2,CASSLLGGSGTDTQYF,TGTGCCAGCAGCTTGCTGGGGGGGAGTGGTACAGATACGCAGTATTTT
TRBJ2-2,TRBV5-1,.,.,CASSSPLADTGELFF,TGCGCCAGCAGCTCGCCATTGGCGGATACCGGGGAGCTGTTTTTT
TRBJ2-3,TRBV19,.,TRBD2,CASRLRGGTDTQYF,TGTGCCAGTCGACTCCGGGGGGGCACAGATACGCAGTATTTT
TRBJ2-5,TRBV3-1/TRBV3-2,.,.,CASSLRGGGHETQYF,TGTGCCAGCAGCCTTAGAGGAGGGGGCCATGAGACCCAGTACTTC
TRBJ1-1,TRBV29-1,.,.,CSVGEGSQNTEAFF,TGCAGCGTTGGGGAGGGGTCACAGAACACTGAAGCTTTCTTT
TRBJ1-2,TRBV7-2,.,TRBD1,CASSLDRGKGYTF,TGTGCCAGCAGCTTAGACAGGGGAAAAGGCTACACCTTC
TRBJ2-7,TRBV2,.,.,CASSLVYEQYF,TGTGCCAGCAGCCTAGTCTACGAGCAGTACTTC
TRBJ2-1,TRBV19,few,.,CASSQRTGQSSYNEQFF,TGTGCCAGTAGTCAACGGACTGGCCAAAGCTCCTACAATGAGCAGTTCTTC
TRBJ2-7,TRBV5-8,.,.,CASSLVSGLGEQYF,TGTGCCAGCAGCTTGGTGTCAGGGCTGGGCGAGCAGTACTTC
TRBJ1-1,TRBV14,.,.,CASSQLGAMNTEAFF,TGTGCCAGCAGCCAATTAGGGGCGATGAACACTGAAGCTTTCTTT